The present T cell receptor (beta chain) was sequenced within a study of T cell responses to AZD1222 COVID-19 vaccine. Study summary: Pooling covered second doses at about 4 or about 12 weeks.

Points from the study as a whole: Variant regions that are unmutated are reportedly the target of nearly half of spike-specific TCRs. It should be noted that donors were predominantly white British and more often female, and clonal diversity was possibly underestimated.

Worth noting for this clone: The antigen is unknown.

The data were produced by immunoSEQ multiplex PCR, yet TCRdb's version contains in-frame clones alone and is incomplete. The repertoire consists of some 200,000 clones, with approximately 91% occurring once and the leading ten covering 0.99%. This CDR3 comprises 15 residues. The V and J ends lost 0 bases and 2 bases respectively, with 11 bases between them. Germline values: CDR1 SGHRS, CDR2 YFSETQ. The sample was peripheral blood, taken on day 0 of AZD1222 vaccination. This chain connects TRBV5-1 to TRBJ1-2; D is undetermined. This clonotype originated in an adult in good health. In DNA form, the CDR3 reads TGCGCCAGCAGCTTGGCCTTGGGGTTGAACTATGGCTACACCTTC. Protein sequence: CASSLALGLNYGYTF.